This TCR beta chain was captured in a study of cytomegalovirus exposure and HLA in healthy donors. Background on the study: In a later analysis, it was reported that the 110 or so validation repertoires had been produced on the same platform as the 700 or so repertoires belonging to the first cohort.

As concerns this clone: What it binds is unknown.

Study-wide results and caveats: Rarity marked most TCR sequences, yet some public TCRs occurred in many donors.

J was trimmed by 7 bases and V by 3 bases; bases with no gene match: 5. The CDR3 consists of 14 residues. Germline values: CDR1 SGDLS, CDR2 YYNGEE. TCRdb's copy holds only in-frame clones and misses some; the assay was immunoSEQ multiplex PCR. This table holds 45,000 to 65,000 clones, roughly 89% found once. The TCR sequence derives from a woman aged 18 to 35 in good health and CMV-seronegative. J is TRBJ2-5 and V is TRBV9; the match to TRBD2 covers 11 bases. Sample: PBMCs. The CDR3 reads CASSGLAGLGTQYF. As DNA, the CDR3 is TGTGCCAGCAGCGGACTAGCGGGGCTAGGGACCCAGTACTTC.